The clone carrying this T cell receptor (beta chain) was observed many times. This CDR3 is 16 amino acids long. Germline V gives CDR1 SGDLS, CDR2 YYNGEE. V was cut by 5 bases and J by 0 bases, with 15 bases left in between. This record comes from a study of early T cells in non-severe SARS-CoV-2 infection. TCRdb recomputed calls from the 5' RACE reads with MiXCR, one row per CDR3 protein. The table shows approximately 71,000 distinct CDR3 sequences, with approximately 12% occurring only once. The chain has TRBV9 and TRBJ1-5; D unresolved. The sample was whole blood. This receptor was identified in an adult who was a healthcare worker with PCR-confirmed SARS-CoV-2 infection or an uninfected control (not recorded which). The CDR3 sequence is CASRHLARFSNQPQHF. The CDR3 DNA reads as TGTGCCAGCAGGCACCTAGCCCGATTTAGCAATCAGCCCCAGCATTTT.